These 17 T cell receptor beta chains came from one sample sequenced in a study of cytomegalovirus exposure and HLA in healthy donors. The table came from immunoSEQ multiplex PCR; TCRdb's copy has only in-frame clones and leaves some out. The table lists some 230,000 clones, over 80% of them singletons. The sequencing sample was made of PBMCs. These receptors all stem from a woman aged 18 to 35 in good health and CMV-seronegative.

The chain has TRBV10-1 and TRBJ2-1; TRBD2 matches 7 bases. Germline V gives CDR1 WNHNN, CDR2 SYGVQD (reference sequence). The trim removed 6 bases at V and 5 bases at J, leaving 10 bases unmatched. CDR3 length: 15 amino acids. CDR3 sequence: CASSPGLAADNEQFF. The DNA of the CDR3 is TGCGCCAGCAGCCCAGGGCTAGCGGCAGACAATGAGCAGTTCTTC.

This sequence joins TRBV2 and TRBJ2-3; 8 nucleotides match TRBD1. CDR3 length equals 15 residues. The J segment lost 10 bases and the V segment lost 6 bases, leaving 15 bases of the junction unmatched. Germline lookup yields CDR1 SNHLY and CDR2 FYNNEI. The CDR3 coding sequence is TGTGCCAGCAGCTTACAGGGGGTCTTAAAGCGTGCGCAGTATTTT. Its protein product is CASSLQGVLKRAQYF.

V gene TRBV27 combines with J gene TRBJ1-2, with unresolved D. The germline V gene has CDR1 MNHEY and CDR2 SMNVEV (reference sequence). Deletions cut 8 bases from V and 3 bases from J, with 13 bases between. The length of the CDR3 is 13 residues. Written as DNA, the CDR3 is TGTGCCAGCCAACGTTCGAGGGACTATGGCTACACCTTC. Translated, it gives CASQRSRDYGYTF.

The rearrangement uses TRBV18 and TRBJ1-1; D might be TRBD1 (5 bases). This CDR3 is built from 15 residues. V lost 1 base, J lost 5 bases, and 14 bases lay in between. Per germline, CDR1 KGHSH and CDR2 LQKENI. CDR3 nucleotides: TGTGCCAGCTCACCACTACTACAGGAGGGGACTGAAGCTTTCTTT. Its translation: CASSPLLQEGTEAFF.

This clone has only one observation. The rearrangement links TRBV6-1 to TRBJ2-1; 7 bases line up with TRBD1. V gave up 6 bases and J gave up 4 bases; unmatched junction bases: 3. Looked up from germline, CDR1 is MNHNS and CDR2 is SASEGT. The length of the CDR3 is 13 residues. The CDR3 sequence is CASRPQGYNEQFF. The CDR3 nucleotides are TGTGCCAGCAGGCCACAGGGGTACAATGAGCAGTTCTTC.

The chain is built from TRBV30 and TRBJ2-7, with 7 bases lining up with TRBD1. Germline V gene data show CDR1 as GTSNPN and CDR2 as SVGIG (reference sequence). V lost 3 bases to trimming and J lost 6 bases; unmatched junction nucleotides: 8. The CDR3 has 13 residues. The CDR3 is CAWSPDRAREQYF. The CDR3 region has the DNA TGTGCCTGGAGCCCTGACAGGGCTCGCGAGCAGTACTTC.

The rearrangement uses TRBV10-1 and TRBJ2-7, with a possible D match to TRBD2 (6 bases). Trimming took off 3 bases at V and 3 bases at J, with 21 bases between the two ends. CDR3 length: 17 residues. Germline-derived CDR1 and CDR2 are WNHNN and SYGVQD (reference sequence). The CDR3 DNA reads TGCGCCAGCAGTGAACGTGGTCGCCGAGGGGAGGACTACGAGCAGTACTTC. It codes for CASSERGRRGEDYEQYF.

The J gene is TRBJ2-7, the V gene TRBV27, with 8 bases identical to TRBD2. V shed 2 bases and J 3 bases; nucleotides not matched to a gene: 3. This CDR3 has 14 residues. Looked up from germline, CDR1 is MNHEY and CDR2 is SMNVEV (reference sequence). In DNA, the CDR3 is TGTGCCAGCAGTTTAACAGCGGGAGTCTACGAGCAGTACTTC. It yields the protein CASSLTAGVYEQYF.

The rearrangement links TRBV2 to TRBJ1-2, with no clear D. V shed 2 bases and J shed 7 bases, with 17 bases lying between them. Germline CDR1 reads SNHLY; CDR2 reads FYNNEI. The CDR3 contains 15 residues. The CDR3 here is CASSESSGGILGYTF. The CDR3, as DNA: TGTGCCAGCAGTGAATCCAGCGGCGGGATTCTTGGCTACACCTTC.

This clone has more than one count but fewer than ten. The chain carries TRBV7-3 and TRBJ1-1; no reliable D call. Trimming took off 4 bases at V and 1 base at J, with 7 bases between the two ends. The CDR3 loop spans 13 amino acids. Germline assignment: CDR1 SGHTA and CDR2 FQGTGA. The CDR3 DNA sequence: TGTGCCAGCAGCTCAGTTGGGAACACTGAAGCTTTCTTT. This translates into CASSSVGNTEAFF.

The rearrangement links TRBV25-1 to TRBJ1-2; possibly TRBD1 for D (6 bases). Germline V lookup: CDR1 MGHDK, CDR2 SYGVNS. The CDR3 has 13 amino acids. The V gene lost 6 bases and the J gene lost 4 bases, with 12 bases spanning the gap. The CDR3 DNA reads TGTGCCAGCAGCCTCGACAGGTCCTATGGCTACACCTTC. This encodes CASSLDRSYGYTF.

V and J are TRBV27 and TRBJ2-2, with TRBD2 as a possible D gene (6 bases). This CDR3 region has 13 residues. V was cut by 10 bases and J by 6 bases, with 15 bases left in between. Germline V gives CDR1 MNHEY, CDR2 SMNVEV (reference sequence). Here the CDR3 DNA reads TGTGCCACCGCCACCCTAGCGTCCGGGGAGCTGTTTTTT. This codes for CATATLASGELFF.

The rearrangement joins TRBV30 to TRBJ2-7, with 13 bases aligning to TRBD2. This CDR3 spans 14 amino acids. The germline V gene encodes CDR1 GTSNPN and CDR2 SVGIG (reference sequence). Trimming cost V 3 bases and J 5 bases; bases outside gene matches: 4. CDR3 DNA: TGTGCCTGGAGGGTGGGACTAGCGGGACACGAGCAGTACTTC. This codes for CAWRVGLAGHEQYF.

The V call is TRBV19, the J call TRBJ1-5; 7 bases fit TRBD1. Trimming cost V 4 bases and J 4 bases; bases outside gene matches: 1. The CDR3 has 13 residues. The V gene's germline CDR1 is LNHDA and CDR2 SQIVND (reference sequence). DNA for the CDR3: TGTGCCAGTAGTACAGGGGGAAATCAGCCCCAGCATTTT. The encoded protein is CASSTGGNQPQHF. The complete variable domain, with remaining parts taken from reference TRBV19 and TRBJ1-5, reads DGGITQSPKYLFRKEGQNVTLSCEQNLNHDAMYWYRQDPGQGLRLIYYSQIVNDFQKGDIAEGYSVSREKKESFPLTVTSAQKNPTAFYLCASSTGGNQPQHFGDGTRLSIL.

The rearrangement uses TRBV9 and TRBJ1-1; TRBD1 matches 9 bases. V shed 6 bases and J 1 base; nucleotides not matched to a gene: 7. Germline-derived CDR1 and CDR2 are SGDLS and YYNGEE. The length of the CDR3 is 15 residues. The CDR3 protein is CASTRTGVGNTEAFF. The CDR3 coding sequence is TGTGCCAGCACCCGGACAGGGGTGGGGAACACTGAAGCTTTCTTT.

CDR3 region: CASSSGTPNIQYF. In DNA, the CDR3 is TGCGCCAGCTCTTCCGGGACTCCAAACATTCAGTACTTC. The rearrangement links TRBV5-1 to TRBJ2-4; D is perhaps TRBD2 (6 bases). CDR3 length: 13 residues. V lost 7 bases and J 6 bases, leaving 14 bases between the germline ends. Germline-derived CDR1 and CDR2 are SGHRS and YFSETQ. Combining the CDR3 with reference TRBV5-1 and TRBJ2-4 gives the whole variable domain KAGVTQTPRYLIKTRGQQVTLSCSPISGHRSVSWYQQTPGQGLQFLFEYFSETQRNKGNFPGRFSGRQFSNSRSEMNVSTLELGDSALYLCASSSGTPNIQYFGAGTRLSVL.

CDR3 coding DNA: TGTGCCTGGGGCAGTCTCACCTACGAGCAGTACTTC. Residues: CAWGSLTYEQYF. The genes are TRBV30 and TRBJ2-7; no clear D. V was cut by 5 bases and J by 2 bases, with 10 bases left in between. The CDR3 length is 12 residues. Germline-derived CDR1 and CDR2 are GTSNPN and SVGIG (reference sequence).